The entry below gives a single T cell receptor (beta chain) sequence along with its context. As yet, its antigen is unknown. The data were produced by immunoSEQ multiplex PCR, yet TCRdb's version contains in-frame clones alone and is incomplete. The sample shows around 130,000 clones, 86% of them seen only once. CDR3 length: 15 residues. The V gene lost 6 bases and the J gene lost 3 bases, with 21 bases spanning the gap. Germline values: CDR1 SQVTM, CDR2 ANQGSEA. The sample originates from a study of T cell responses to AZD1222 COVID-19 vaccine. Study-wide findings and caveats: Spike-specific TCR breadth and depth went up after people got two AZD1222 doses.

J is TRBJ2-7 and V is TRBV29-1; D possibly corresponds to TRBD1 (6 bases). The material was peripheral blood, obtained 28 days after the second AZD1222 dose. The receptor comes from an adult who received the AZD1222 COVID-19 vaccine. The CDR3 coding sequence is TGCAGCGTGACCAGGGACATACAAAACCTCTACGAGCAGTACTTC. Protein product: CSVTRDIQNLYEQYF.